This T cell receptor (beta chain) was found in a study of CD8 T cells in Susac syndrome. This clonotype appeared once. The CDR3 covers 12 residues. V shed 6 bases and J shed 1 base, with 4 bases lying between them. CDR1 is LGHNT and CDR2 is FRNRAP in the germline V gene. The RNA, roughly 0.45 to 1 ug, was put through reverse transcription using random hexamers. TCRdb re-analysed the immunoSEQ multiplex PCR reads in MiXCR, keeping a single row per CDR3 protein. The table shows under 550,000 distinct CDR3 sequences, with more than 80% occurring only once. The sequence came from a human donor with multiple sclerosis. This rearrangement joins TRBV12-5 to TRBJ1-3; D remains unclear. Sequencing was carried out using CD8+ T cells from PBMCs. The CDR3 protein is CASGYSGNTIYF. In DNA, the CDR3 is TGTGCTAGTGGCTATTCTGGAAACACCATATATTTT.